The source of this TCR beta chain is a study of T cell repertoires in cytomegalovirus infection. At the level of the study: Indications came from public TCR beta signatures; they pointed to CMV infection and to a matching HLA type.

Broader study findings: Summed public TCR beta family frequency identified CMV carriers bearing the relevant HLA. There were HLA-C-restricted CMV-specific TCR beta clonotypes dominating the ex vivo response.

There are a few counts of this clonotype. The target antigen is unknown. The germline CDR1 and CDR2 sequences are SEHNR and FQNEAQ (reference sequence). The CDR3 length is 16 residues. V dropped 5 bases and J dropped 4; count of bases not matched to a gene: 10. From the reads, TCRdb called clonotypes with MiXCR, one entry per CDR3 protein. The sample yields 200,000 or so distinct CDR3 sequences, roughly 28% seen once. The chain links TRBV7-9 to TRBJ2-2; TRBD2 matches at 7 bases. Sequences were obtained from PBMCs. The receptor comes from a human donor in good health (CMV status not recorded). Some clones in this sample may be carry-over from other donors' samples. The chain's CDR3 is CASSTPGLAATGELFF. The CDR3, as DNA: TGTGCCAGCAGCACCCCGGGGCTAGCGGCCACCGGGGAGCTGTTTTTT.